This TCR beta chain was sequenced during a study of blood T cell repertoires in COVID-19. The germline CDR1 and CDR2 sequences are SQVTM and ANQGSEA. The CDR3 loop spans 12 amino acids. Measured with immunoSEQ multiplex PCR; TCRdb has only the in-frame clones, and not every one. The sample contains about 250,000 clones, around 90% of which appear only once. This clone showed up just a few times. Participant ages covered about 18 to 95 years across some 25 US areas. Participants reported their clinical history, and cohort assignment relied on those reports. The rearrangement joins TRBV29-1 to TRBJ1-1, with 9 bases lining up with TRBD1. The receptor was derived from a woman younger than 45 with acute COVID-19. The source material was PBMCs or T cells enriched from blood (not recorded which). In DNA, the CDR3 is TGCAGTTTACAGGGGGCTAACACTGAAGCTTTCTTT. It codes for CSLQGANTEAFF.